This T cell receptor beta chain was captured in a study of blood T cell repertoires in COVID-19 (TCRdb year 2020). With regard to the full study: Samples from collaborators originated in the United States, Italy and Spain and spanned both the acute and convalescent phases of COVID-19. The prospective study material was composed of cDNA or gDNA derived from T cells, B-cell-depleted T cells, or PBMCs. Subjects who had been exposed to COVID-19, were actively infected with it, or had recovered from it provided the deeply sampled blood TCRbeta repertoires that made up the dataset. The repertoires were made available in a free public database intended to serve as a resource for research on the immune response to SARS-CoV-2. Samples were obtained from the ongoing ImmuneRACE study (first 160 participants) and from over 1,000 subjects provided by 6 global collaborators. Nearly every sample came with metadata listing a de-identified subject ID, COVID-19 status, age in years and sex. Where available, HLA class I and class II types were obtained from metadata supplied by the sample provider rather than from assay-based typing.

Findings and caveats that apply to the study as a whole: How much clinical and demographic metadata was included differed by source and by participant, and the metadata was provided uncurated.

On this clone: Its antigen remains undetermined. No much larger clone exists at a distance of one base, and base qualities are not known.

TCRbeta CDR3 regions were amplified from genomic DNA by means of the immunoSEQ Assay, a bias-controlled multiplex PCR. The original methods were these. Within the assay, amplification of reference gene primers was used to estimate how many nucleated cells each sample contained. To quantify the absolute abundance of each unique TCRbeta CDR3 rearrangement, sequence reads were collapsed and filtered. Productive Simpson clonality was computed per sample as the square root of Simpson's diversity index over productive rearrangements. What TCRdb holds here is the immuneACCESS table cut down to in-frame rearrangements. Part of the clones is not present; checked against another copy, under half of the missing clones reflect an unresolved V gene, and the others are unexplained. The D gene and trimming were derived from the DNA, and the V and J assignments and clone size from that table. The sample table holds about 210,000 clones, of which over 60% were seen once. The ten largest clones represent roughly 7% of the sample.

Whole blood was collected in K2EDTA tubes by collaborating institutions according to the institutions' own protocols. For TCRbeta analysis, collaborator samples were shipped as frozen whole blood, as isolated PBMCs, or as DNA extracted from either sample type. From its cysteine to its phenylalanine, the CDR3 spans 15 amino acids. The entry retains the CDR3 DNA only, 45 bases that are in frame from base 1. V sheds 4 bases and J sheds 5 bases, leaving 17 bases between their ends. As encoded in the germline V gene, CDR1 is MGHRA while CDR2 is YSYEKL. In this chain, TRBV4-1 is recombined with TRBJ2-5, with TRBD1 tentatively as D gene (6 bases match). The TCR originated in a woman aged 70-85 years with acute or convalescent COVID-19. Sequencing used peripheral blood. The DNA is TGCGCCAGCAGCCCTGAGGACAGCCTCAGGGAGACCCAGTACTTC. Its protein is CASSPEDSLRETQYF.